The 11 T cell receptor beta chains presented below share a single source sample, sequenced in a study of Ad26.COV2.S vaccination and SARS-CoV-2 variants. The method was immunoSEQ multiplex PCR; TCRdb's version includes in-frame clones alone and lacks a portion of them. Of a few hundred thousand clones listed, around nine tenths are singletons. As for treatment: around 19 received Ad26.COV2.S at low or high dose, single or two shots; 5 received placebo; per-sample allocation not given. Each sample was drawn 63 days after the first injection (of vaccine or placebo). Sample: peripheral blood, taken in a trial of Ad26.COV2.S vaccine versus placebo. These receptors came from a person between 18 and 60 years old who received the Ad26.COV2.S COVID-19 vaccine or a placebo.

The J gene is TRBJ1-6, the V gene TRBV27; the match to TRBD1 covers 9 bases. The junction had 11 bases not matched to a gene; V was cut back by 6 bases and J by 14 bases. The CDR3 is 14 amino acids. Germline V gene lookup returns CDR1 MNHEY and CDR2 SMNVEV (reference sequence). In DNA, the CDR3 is TGTGCCAGCAGCCCCGGGACAGGGTTTTTGGCCCTCCACTTT. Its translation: CASSPGTGFLALHF.

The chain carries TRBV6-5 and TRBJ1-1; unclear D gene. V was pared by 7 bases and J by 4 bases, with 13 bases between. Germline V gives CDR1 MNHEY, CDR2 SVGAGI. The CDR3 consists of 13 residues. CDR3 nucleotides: TGTGCCAGCACCCACGCGAAGGGCACTGAAGCTTTCTTT. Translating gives CASTHAKGTEAFF.

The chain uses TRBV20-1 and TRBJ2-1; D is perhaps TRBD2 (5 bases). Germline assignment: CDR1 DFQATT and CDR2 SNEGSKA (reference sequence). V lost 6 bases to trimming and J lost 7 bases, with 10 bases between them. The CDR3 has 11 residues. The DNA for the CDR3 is TGCAGTGCGTGGGAGATAAATGAGCAGTTCTTC. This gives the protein CSAWEINEQFF.

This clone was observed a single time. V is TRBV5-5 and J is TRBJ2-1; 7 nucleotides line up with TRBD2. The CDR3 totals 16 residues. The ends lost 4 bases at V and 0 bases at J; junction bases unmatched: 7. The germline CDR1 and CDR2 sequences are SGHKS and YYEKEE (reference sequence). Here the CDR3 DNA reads TGTGCCAGCAGCACCTGGACTAGTGTCTCCTACAATGAGCAGTTCTTC. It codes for CASSTWTSVSYNEQFF.

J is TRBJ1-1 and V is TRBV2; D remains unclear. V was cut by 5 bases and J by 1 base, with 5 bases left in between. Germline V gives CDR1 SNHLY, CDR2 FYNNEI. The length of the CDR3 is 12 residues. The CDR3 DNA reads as TGTGCCAGCAGTATTTCGAACACTGAAGCTTTCTTT. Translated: CASSISNTEAFF.

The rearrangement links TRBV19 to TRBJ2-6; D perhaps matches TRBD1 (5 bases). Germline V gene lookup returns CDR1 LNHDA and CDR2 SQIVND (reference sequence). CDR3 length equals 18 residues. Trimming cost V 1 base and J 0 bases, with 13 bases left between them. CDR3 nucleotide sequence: TGTGCCAGTAGTATAGGCTCAGGGTTGGCCTCTGGGGCCAACGTCCTGACTTTC. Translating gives CASSIGSGLASGANVLTF.

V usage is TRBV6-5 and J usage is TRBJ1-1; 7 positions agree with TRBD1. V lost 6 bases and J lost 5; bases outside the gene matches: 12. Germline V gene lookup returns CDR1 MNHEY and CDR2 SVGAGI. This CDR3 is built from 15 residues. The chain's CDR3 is CASRRSIGGATEAFF. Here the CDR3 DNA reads TGTGCCAGCAGGAGATCTATAGGGGGCGCGACTGAAGCTTTCTTT.

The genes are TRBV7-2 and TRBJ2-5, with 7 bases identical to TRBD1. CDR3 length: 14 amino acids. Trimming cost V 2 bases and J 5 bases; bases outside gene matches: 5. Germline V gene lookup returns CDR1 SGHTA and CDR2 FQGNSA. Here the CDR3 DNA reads TGTGCCAGCAGCTTAAGAGGGACAGCCGAGACCCAGTACTTC. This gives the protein CASSLRGTAETQYF.

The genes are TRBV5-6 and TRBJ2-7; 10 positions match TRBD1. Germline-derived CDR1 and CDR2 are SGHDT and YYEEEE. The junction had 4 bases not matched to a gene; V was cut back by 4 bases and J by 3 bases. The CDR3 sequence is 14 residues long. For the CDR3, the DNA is TGTGCCAGCAGCCTAGGACAGGGGGACTACGAGCAGTACTTC. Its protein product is CASSLGQGDYEQYF.

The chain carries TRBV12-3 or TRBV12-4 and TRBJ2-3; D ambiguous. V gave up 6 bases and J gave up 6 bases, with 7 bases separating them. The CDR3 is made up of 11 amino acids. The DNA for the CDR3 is TGTGCCAGCAGGGCAGAGGATACGCAGTATTTT. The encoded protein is CASRAEDTQYF.

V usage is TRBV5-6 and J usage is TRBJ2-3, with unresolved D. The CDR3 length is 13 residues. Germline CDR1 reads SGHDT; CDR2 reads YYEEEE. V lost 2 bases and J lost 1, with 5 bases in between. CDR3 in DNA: TGTGCCAGCAGCTTTACAGGCACAGATACGCAGTATTTT. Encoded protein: CASSFTGTDTQYF.